A single count supports the clone carrying this T cell receptor beta chain. The germline CDR1 and CDR2 sequences are LGHNA and YNFKEQ. V shed 5 bases and J shed 3 bases, with 14 bases lying between them. CDR3 length equals 15 residues. This sample is part of a study of blood T cell repertoires in COVID-19. Study details: The study drew acute and convalescent COVID-19 samples from the United States, Italy and Spain. T cells, B-cell-depleted T cells, or PBMCs provided the cDNA or gDNA that served as material.

In the source study's methods: Amplified reference gene primers provided the basis for estimating nucleated cell counts. Clones were sequenced by immunoSEQ multiplex PCR, and TCRdb holds only the in-frame ones, with some missing. V, J and clone size reflect that table, while D and trimming were determined from the DNA. The repertoire has approximately 200,000 clones, roughly 80% of them found once; the top ten carry roughly 2.3%. This clonotype originated in a woman aged 60-75 years with acute or convalescent COVID-19. This chain joins TRBV4-2 and TRBJ2-1; tentative D call: TRBD1 (6 bases). The sequencing sample was made of peripheral blood. The CDR3 nucleotides are TGTGCCAGCAGCTCGCAAGGGGGTCACTACAATGAGCAGTTCTTC. As protein: CASSSQGGHYNEQFF.